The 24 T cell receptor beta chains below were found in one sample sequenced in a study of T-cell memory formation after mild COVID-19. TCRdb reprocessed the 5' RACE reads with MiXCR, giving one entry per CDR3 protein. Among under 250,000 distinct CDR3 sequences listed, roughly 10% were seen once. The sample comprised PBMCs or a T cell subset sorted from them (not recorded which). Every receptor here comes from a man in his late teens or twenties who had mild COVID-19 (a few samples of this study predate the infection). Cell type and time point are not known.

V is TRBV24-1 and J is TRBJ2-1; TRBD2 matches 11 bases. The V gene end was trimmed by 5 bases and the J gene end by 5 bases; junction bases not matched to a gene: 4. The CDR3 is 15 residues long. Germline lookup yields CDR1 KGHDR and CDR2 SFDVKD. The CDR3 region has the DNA TGTGCCACCAGTGTATCTAGCGGGGGGAACAATGAGCAGTTCTTC. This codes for CATSVSSGGNNEQFF.

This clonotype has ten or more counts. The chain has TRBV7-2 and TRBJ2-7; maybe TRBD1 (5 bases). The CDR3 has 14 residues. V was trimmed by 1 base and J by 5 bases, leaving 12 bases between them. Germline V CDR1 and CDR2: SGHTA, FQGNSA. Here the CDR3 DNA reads TGTGCCAGCAGCTTAGGGGTCAGGGTCCACGAGCAGTACTTC. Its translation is CASSLGVRVHEQYF.

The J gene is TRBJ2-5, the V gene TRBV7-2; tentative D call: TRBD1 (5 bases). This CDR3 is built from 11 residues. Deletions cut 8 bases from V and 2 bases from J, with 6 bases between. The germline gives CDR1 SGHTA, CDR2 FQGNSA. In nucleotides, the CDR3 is TGTGCCAGCCAGGGTCAAGAGACCCAGTACTTC. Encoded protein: CASQGQETQYF.

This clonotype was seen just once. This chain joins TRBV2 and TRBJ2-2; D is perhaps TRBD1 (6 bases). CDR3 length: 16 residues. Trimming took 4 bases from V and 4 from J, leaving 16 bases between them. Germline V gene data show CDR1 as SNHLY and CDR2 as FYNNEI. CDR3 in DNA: TGTGCCAGCAGTGCTCAGGGGCCAGAAGTCACCGGGGAGCTGTTTTTT. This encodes CASSAQGPEVTGELFF.

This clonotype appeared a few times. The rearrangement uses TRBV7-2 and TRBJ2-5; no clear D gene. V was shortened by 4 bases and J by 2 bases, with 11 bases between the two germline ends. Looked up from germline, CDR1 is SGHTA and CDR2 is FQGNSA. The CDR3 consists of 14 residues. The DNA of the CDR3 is TGTGCCAGCAGCTCCCGCAGTATTCAAGAGACCCAGTACTTC. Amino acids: CASSSRSIQETQYF.

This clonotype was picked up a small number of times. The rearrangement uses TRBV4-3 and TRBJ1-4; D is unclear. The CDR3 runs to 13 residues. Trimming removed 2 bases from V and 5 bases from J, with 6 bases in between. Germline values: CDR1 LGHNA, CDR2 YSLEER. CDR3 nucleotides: TGCGCCAGCAGCCAACACCGGAATGAAAAACTGTTTTTT. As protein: CASSQHRNEKLFF.

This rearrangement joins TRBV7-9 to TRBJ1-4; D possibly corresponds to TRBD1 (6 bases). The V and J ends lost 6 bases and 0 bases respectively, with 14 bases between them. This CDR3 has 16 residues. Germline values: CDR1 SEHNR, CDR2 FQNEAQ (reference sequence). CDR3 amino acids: CASRAGDGPTNEKLFF. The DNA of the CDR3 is TGTGCCAGCAGGGCAGGGGACGGTCCAACTAATGAAAAACTGTTTTTT.

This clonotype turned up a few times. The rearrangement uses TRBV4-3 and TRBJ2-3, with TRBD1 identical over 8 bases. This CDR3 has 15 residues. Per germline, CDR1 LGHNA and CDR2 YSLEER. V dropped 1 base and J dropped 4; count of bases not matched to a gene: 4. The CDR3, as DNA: TGCGCCAGCAGCCAAGTCGACAGGGGATCAGATACGCAGTATTTT. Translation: CASSQVDRGSDTQYF.

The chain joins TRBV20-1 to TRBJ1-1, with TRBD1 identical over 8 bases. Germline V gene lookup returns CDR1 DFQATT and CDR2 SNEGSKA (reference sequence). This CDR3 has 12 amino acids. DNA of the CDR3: TGCAGCTACGGGCAGGGGGCAACTGAAGCTTTCTTT. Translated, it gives CSYGQGATEAFF.

The CDR3 nucleotides are TGTGCCAGCAGTTACTCGCAGGGACTTCCTGGAAACACCATATATTTT. Its protein is CASSYSQGLPGNTIYF. This chain uses TRBV6-5 with TRBJ1-3, with D perhaps matching TRBD1 (5 bases). V lost 0 bases and J 2 bases, leaving 11 bases between the germline ends. CDR3 length: 16 amino acids. Germline lookup yields CDR1 MNHEY and CDR2 SVGAGI.

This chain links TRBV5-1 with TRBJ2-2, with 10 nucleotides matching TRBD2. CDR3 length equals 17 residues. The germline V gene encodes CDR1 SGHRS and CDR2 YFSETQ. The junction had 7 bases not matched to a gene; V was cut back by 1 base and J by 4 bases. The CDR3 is CASSLPASGGFTGELFF. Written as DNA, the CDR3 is TGCGCCAGCAGCTTGCCGGCTAGCGGGGGTTTCACCGGGGAGCTGTTTTTT.

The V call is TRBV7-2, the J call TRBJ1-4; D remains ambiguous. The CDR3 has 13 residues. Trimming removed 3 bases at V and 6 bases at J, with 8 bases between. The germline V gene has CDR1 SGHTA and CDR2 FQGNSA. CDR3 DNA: TGTGCCAGCAGCTTGGCCCGGGATGAAAAACTGTTTTTT. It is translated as CASSLARDEKLFF.

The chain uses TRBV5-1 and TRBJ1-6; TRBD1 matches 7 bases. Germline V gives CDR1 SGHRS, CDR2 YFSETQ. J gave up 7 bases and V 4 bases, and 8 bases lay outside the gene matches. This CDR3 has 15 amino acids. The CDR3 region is CASSGGTARNSPLHF. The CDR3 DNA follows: TGCGCCAGCAGCGGGGGGACAGCTAGGAATTCACCCCTCCACTTT.

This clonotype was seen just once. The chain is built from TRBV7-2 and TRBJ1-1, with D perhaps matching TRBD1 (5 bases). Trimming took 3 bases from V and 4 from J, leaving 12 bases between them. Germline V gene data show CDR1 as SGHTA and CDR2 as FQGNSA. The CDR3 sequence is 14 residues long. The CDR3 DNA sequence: TGTGCCAGCAGCTTCAGGGTTCGGGGCACTGAAGCTTTCTTT. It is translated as CASSFRVRGTEAFF.

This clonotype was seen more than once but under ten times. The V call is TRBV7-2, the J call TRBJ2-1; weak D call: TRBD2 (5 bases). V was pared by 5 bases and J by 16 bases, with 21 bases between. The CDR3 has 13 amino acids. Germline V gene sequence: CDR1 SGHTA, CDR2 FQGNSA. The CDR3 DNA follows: TGTGCCAGCAGCCCTCCAGGCGCGGGCGGGCCTTTCTTC. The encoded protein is CASSPPGAGGPFF.

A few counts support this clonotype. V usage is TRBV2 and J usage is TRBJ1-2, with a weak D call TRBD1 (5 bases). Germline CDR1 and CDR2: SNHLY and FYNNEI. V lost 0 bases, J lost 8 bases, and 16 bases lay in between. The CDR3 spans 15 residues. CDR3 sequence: CASSEALRDARGYTF. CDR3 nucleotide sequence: TGTGCCAGCAGTGAAGCGCTCCGGGACGCTCGGGGCTACACCTTC.

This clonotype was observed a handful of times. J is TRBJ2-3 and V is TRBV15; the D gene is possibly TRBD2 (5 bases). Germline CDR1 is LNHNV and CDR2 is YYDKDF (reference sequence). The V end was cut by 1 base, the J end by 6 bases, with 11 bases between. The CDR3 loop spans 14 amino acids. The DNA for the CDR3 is TGTGCCACCAGCAGAGGGAGAGGGTGGGATACGCAGTATTTT. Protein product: CATSRGRGWDTQYF.

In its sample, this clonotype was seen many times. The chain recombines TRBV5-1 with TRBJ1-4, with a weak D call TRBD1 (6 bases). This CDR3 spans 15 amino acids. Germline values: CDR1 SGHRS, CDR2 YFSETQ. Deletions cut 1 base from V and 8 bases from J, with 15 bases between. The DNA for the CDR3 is TGCGCCAGCAGCTTGCGGGGGGCGGAAGGCGAAAAACTGTTTTTT. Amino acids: CASSLRGAEGEKLFF.

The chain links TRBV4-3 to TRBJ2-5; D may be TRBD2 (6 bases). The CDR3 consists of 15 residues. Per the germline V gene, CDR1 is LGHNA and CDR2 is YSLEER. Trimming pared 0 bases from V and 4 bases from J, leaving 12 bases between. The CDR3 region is CASSQERRGIETQYF. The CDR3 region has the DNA TGCGCCAGCAGCCAAGAGAGGCGGGGAATAGAGACCCAGTACTTC.

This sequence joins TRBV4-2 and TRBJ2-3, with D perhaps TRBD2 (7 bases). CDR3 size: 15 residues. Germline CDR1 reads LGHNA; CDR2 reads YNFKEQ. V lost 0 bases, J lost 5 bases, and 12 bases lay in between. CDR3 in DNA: TGTGCCAGCAGCCAAGATCGGGGGGCTATAGATACGCAGTATTTT. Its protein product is CASSQDRGAIDTQYF.

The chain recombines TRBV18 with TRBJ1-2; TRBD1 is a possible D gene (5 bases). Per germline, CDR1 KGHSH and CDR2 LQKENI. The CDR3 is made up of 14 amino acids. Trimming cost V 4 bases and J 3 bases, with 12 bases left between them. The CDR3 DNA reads TGTGCCAGCTCACTCTCAGGGACGGACTATGGCTACACCTTC. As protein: CASSLSGTDYGYTF.

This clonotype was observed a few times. CDR3 sequence reads: CSVGLLKGPSYEQYF. CDR3 nucleotides: TGCAGCGTTGGGTTGTTGAAGGGGCCCTCCTACGAGCAGTACTTC. The chain has TRBV29-1 and TRBJ2-7; possible D gene TRBD1, 5 bases. This CDR3 is built from 15 residues. V lost 4 bases and J 0 bases, leaving 16 bases between the germline ends. Looked up from germline, CDR1 is SQVTM and CDR2 is ANQGSEA.

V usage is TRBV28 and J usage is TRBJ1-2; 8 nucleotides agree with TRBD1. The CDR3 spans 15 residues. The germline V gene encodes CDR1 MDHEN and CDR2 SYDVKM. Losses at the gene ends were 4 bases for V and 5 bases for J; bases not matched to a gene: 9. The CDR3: CASSYKDRGGYGYTF. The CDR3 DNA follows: TGTGCCAGCAGTTATAAAGACAGGGGAGGGTATGGCTACACCTTC.

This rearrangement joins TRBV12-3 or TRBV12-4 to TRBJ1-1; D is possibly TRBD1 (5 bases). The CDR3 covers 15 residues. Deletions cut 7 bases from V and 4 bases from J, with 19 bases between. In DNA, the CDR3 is TGTGCCAGCAAGGTCGGCAGGAGGGGAGGCACTGAAGCTTTCTTT. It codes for CASKVGRRGGTEAFF.